This T cell receptor beta chain was sequenced during a study of T cells expressing NK-cell markers. Across the study: Sequencing covered eight donors, seven HCMV-seropositive and one seronegative. Study-level findings and limits: About 1.0-8% of CD8+ T cells in a handful of donors belonged to dominant NKG2C+ clonotypes.

Notes on this clonotype: Its antigen is unknown.

Scientists made TCR beta cDNA using 5'RACE template switching with UMIs. Each CDR3 protein gets one entry in TCRdb, which reprocessed the 5' RACE reads and gives no DNA. In total, the table holds around 140,000 distinct CDR3 sequences. Germline loops: CDR1 MNHEY, CDR2 SVGEGT. This CDR3 is built from 15 residues. This receptor was obtained from a man younger than 35 in good health. Sequenced input: blood T cells: a sorted CD56 or NKG2C T cell subset, CD4+ or CD8+ T cells, or bulk PBMC T cells (not recorded which). The chain uses TRBV6-2 or TRBV6-3 and TRBJ2-1; TCRdb indicates TRBD2, and absent DNA this call remains unverified. The CDR3 protein is CASSYIPSGRDEQFF.